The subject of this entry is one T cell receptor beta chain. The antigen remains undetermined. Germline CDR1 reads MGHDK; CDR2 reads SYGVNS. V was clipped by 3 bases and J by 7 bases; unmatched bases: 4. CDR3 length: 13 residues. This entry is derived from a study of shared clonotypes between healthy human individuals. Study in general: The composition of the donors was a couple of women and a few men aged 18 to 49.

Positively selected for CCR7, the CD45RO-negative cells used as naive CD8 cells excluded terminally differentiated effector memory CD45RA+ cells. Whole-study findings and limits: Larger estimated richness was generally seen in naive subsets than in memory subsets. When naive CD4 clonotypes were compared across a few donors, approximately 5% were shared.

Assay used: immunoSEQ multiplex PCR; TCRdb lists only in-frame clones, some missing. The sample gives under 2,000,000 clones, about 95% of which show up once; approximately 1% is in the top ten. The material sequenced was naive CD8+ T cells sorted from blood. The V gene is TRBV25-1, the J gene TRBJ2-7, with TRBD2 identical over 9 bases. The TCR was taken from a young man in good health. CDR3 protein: CASSEAGGSEQYF. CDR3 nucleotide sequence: TGTGCCAGCAGTGAGGCGGGGGGGTCTGAGCAGTACTTC.